This TCR beta chain was identified during a study of cytomegalovirus exposure and HLA in healthy donors. Study context: Roughly 80 million unique TCRs from HLA-typed donors made up an early data release.

13 Jbeta primers and 60 Vbeta primers were used for the PCR. Profiling relied on immunoSEQ multiplex PCR, and the TCRdb table lists in-frame clones only, not all of them. The sample consists of roughly 89,000 clones, roughly 60% of them appearing once. Notes on this clone: Its antigen is unidentified.

Study results and limitations: Among TCR beta chains, those listed as cytomegalovirus-associated numbered about 160. Per a prior analysis, the majority of TCR beta V segments were productive roughly 90% or roughly 30% of the time.

This CDR3 contains 14 residues. Deletions cut 5 bases from V and 4 bases from J, with 10 bases between. Germline V gene sequence: CDR1 SGHKS, CDR2 YYEKEE (reference sequence). This TCR derives from a woman aged 45-59 years in good health and CMV-seropositive. Source material: PBMCs. The rearrangement joins TRBV5-5 to TRBJ2-6; TRBD2 is a possible D gene (5 bases). The CDR3 sequence: CASREASGANVLTF. CDR3 coding DNA: TGTGCCAGCAGGGAGGCTTCGGGGGCCAACGTCCTGACTTTC.